This record concerns one TCR beta chain sequence. Its cognate antigen is unknown. Assay: immunoSEQ multiplex PCR; the TCRdb copy retains only in-frame clones and omits some. The sample holds 70,000 to 85,000 clones, around 80% seen once. This sample was included in a study of vaccination effects on CD4 cells after COVID-19. ViraFEST assay sequencing came after antigen-specific CD4+ T cells were expanded with viral peptide pools. With more than nine days of culture completed, CD4+ T cells were isolated. Participants completed two doses of the BNT162b2 or mRNA-1273 vaccine. The vaccine recipients had no prior SARS-CoV-2 infection, with negative nucleocapsid antibodies. With approximately 9.6 ug/ml peptides and around 9.6 IU/ml IL-2, fewer than 2.5 million PBMC per well were cultured. Cultures got half-medium changes with IL-2 on days 3 and 7. Germline values: CDR1 SGHVS, CDR2 FQNEAQ. The J segment lost 6 bases and the V segment lost 4 bases, leaving 5 bases of the junction unmatched. The CDR3 has 14 amino acids.

Sequenced material: CD4+ T cells from PBMCs cultured with HCoV-229E spike peptides, taken after COVID-19 vaccination. The rearrangement links TRBV7-8 to TRBJ1-4; 7 bases agree with TRBD1. The receptor's source is a human donor who received a COVID-19 vaccine. The CDR3 protein is CASSSGTAYEKLFF. The CDR3 nucleotides read TGTGCCAGCAGCTCCGGGACAGCTTATGAAAAACTGTTTTTT.